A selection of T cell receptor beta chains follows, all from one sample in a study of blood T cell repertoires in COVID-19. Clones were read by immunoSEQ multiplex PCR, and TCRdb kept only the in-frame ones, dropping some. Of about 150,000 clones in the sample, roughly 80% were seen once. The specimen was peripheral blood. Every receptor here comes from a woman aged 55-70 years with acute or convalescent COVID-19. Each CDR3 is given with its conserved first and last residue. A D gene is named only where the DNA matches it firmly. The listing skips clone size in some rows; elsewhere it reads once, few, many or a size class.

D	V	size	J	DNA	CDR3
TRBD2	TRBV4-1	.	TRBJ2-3	TGCGCCAGCAGCCAAGGGCTGCGGGGGGGCCGGAGAGATACGCAGTATTTT	CASSQGLRGGRRDTQYF
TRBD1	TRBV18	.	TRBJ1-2	TGTGCCAGCTCACCACAGGGACAGGGGAGCGACGATGGCTACACCTTC	CASSPQGQGSDDGYTF
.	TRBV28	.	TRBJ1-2	TGTGCCAGCAACGTAGTACAGGGTAACTATGGCTACACCTTC	CASNVVQGNYGYTF
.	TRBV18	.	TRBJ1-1	TGTGCCAGCTCATCGCAGGGGTCGAACACTGAAGCTTTCTTT	CASSSQGSNTEAFF
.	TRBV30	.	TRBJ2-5	TGTGCCTGGAGTCCGGGGTCCCAAGAGACCCAGTACTTC	CAWSPGSQETQYF
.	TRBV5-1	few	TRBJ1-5	TGCGCCAGCAGCTCGGGGGGAGGCAACAATCAGCCCCAGCATTTT	CASSSGGGNNQPQHF
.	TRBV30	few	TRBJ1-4	TGTGCCTGGGAGCGGGGCAGACGGGAAAAACTGTTTTTT	CAWERGRREKLFF
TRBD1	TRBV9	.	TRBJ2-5	TGTGCCAGCAGCGTAGGGACAGGCCAAGAGACCCAGTACTTC	CASSVGTGQETQYF
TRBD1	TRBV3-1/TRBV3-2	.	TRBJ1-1	TGTGCCAGCAGCCACAGTGGACAGGCCCACACTGAAGCTTTCTTT	CASSHSGQAHTEAFF
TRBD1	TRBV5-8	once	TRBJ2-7	TGTGCCAGCAGCTTTAACTGGGACAGGGCCTACGAGCAGTACTTC	CASSFNWDRAYEQYF
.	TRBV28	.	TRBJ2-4	TGTGCCAGCAGCGGGGGAGTGACCTTGAACATTCAGTACTTC	CASSGGVTLNIQYF
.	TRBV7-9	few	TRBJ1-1	TGTGCCAGCAGCTTAATCATAGGGGGGAACACTGAAGCTTTCTTT	CASSLIIGGNTEAFF
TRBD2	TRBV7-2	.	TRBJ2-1	TGTGCCAGCAGCTTAGGGTTTTCGGGACTAGGGTACAATGAGCAGTTCTTC	CASSLGFSGLGYNEQFF
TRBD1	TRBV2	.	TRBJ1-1	TGTGCCAGCAGTGACTTAGGACAGGTGAACACTGAAGCTTTCTTT	CASSDLGQVNTEAFF
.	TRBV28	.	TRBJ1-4	TGTGCCAGCAGCGAACAGGGTAGGCGTGAAAAACTGTTTTTT	CASSEQGRREKLFF
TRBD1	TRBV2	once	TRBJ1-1	TGTGCCAGCAGCGCACAGGGGCTTAGCGCTGAAGCTTTCTTT	CASSAQGLSAEAFF
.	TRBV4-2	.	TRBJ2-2	TGTGCCAGCAGCCAAGATTTCCGCGGGGAGCTGTTTTTT	CASSQDFRGELFF
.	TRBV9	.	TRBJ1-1	TGTGCCAGCAGCCCCCAGGGGCGGTTGTTGGATGAAGCTTTCTTT	CASSPQGRLLDEAFF
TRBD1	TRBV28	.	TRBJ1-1	TGTGCCAGCACCCTGGGACAGGGGAACACTGAAGCTTTCTTT	CASTLGQGNTEAFF
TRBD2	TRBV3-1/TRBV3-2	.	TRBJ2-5	TGTGCCAGCAGCCAAGGGACTAGCGGCGGGGAGACCCAGTACTTC	CASSQGTSGGETQYF
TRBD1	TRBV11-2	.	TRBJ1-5	TGTGCCAGCAGCCTACAGGGGAATCAGCCCCAGCATTTT	CASSLQGNQPQHF
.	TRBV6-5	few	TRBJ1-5	TGTGCCAGCACCCTCCAGACACGTTATCAGCCCCAGCATTTT	CASTLQTRYQPQHF
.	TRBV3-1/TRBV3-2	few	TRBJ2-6	TGTGCCAGCAGCCCGATACGACGGGGGACTTCTGGGGCCAACGTCCTGACTTTC	CASSPIRRGTSGANVLTF
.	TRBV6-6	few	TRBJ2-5	TGTGCCAGCCGGGGGCAGGACAGGGAGACCCAGTACTTC	CASRGQDRETQYF
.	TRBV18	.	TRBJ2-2	TGTGCCAGCTCCCACGACAGATTGAACACCGGGGAGCTGTTTTTT	CASSHDRLNTGELFF
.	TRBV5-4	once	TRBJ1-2	TGTGCCAGCAGCTCCGGCGGTGCTAACTATGGCTACACCTTC	CASSSGGANYGYTF
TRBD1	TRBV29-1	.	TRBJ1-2	TGCAGCGTTGCCGGGACAGGGGGCTTGGGCTACACCTTC	CSVAGTGGLGYTF
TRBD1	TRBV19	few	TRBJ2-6	TGTGCCAGTAGGCTCCCCCGGGACAGCGAGGATAGATCTGGGGCCAACGTCCTGACTTTC	CASRLPRDSEDRSGANVLTF
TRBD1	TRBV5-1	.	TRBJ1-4	TGCGCCAGCAGCTTCTCACAGGGGGTTGGAGAAAAACTGTTTTTT	CASSFSQGVGEKLFF
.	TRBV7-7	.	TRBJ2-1	TGTGCTAGCAGCTCTTATCTTTTCAATGAGCAGTTCTTC	CASSSYLFNEQFF
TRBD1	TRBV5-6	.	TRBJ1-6	TGTGCCAGCAGCTGGACAGGGGGCTATAATTCACCCCTCCACTTT	CASSWTGGYNSPLHF
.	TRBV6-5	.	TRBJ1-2	TGTGCCAGCACACCTACCGACAGAAGCTATGGCTACACCTTC	CASTPTDRSYGYTF
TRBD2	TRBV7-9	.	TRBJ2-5	TGTGCCAGCAGCTTAGAAAGGAATAGCGGGCTAAGAGAGACCCAGTACTTC	CASSLERNSGLRETQYF
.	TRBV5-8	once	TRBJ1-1	TGTGCCAGCAGCCCCCCCTGGGGCGGTGAAGCTTTCTTT	CASSPPWGGEAFF
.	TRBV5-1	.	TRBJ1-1	TGCGCCAGCAGCTTGGACAGCCGGAACACTGAAGCTTTCTTT	CASSLDSRNTEAFF
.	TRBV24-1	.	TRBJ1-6	TGTGCCACCAGTGAACCAGGGATACGCAATTCACCCCTCCACTTT	CATSEPGIRNSPLHF
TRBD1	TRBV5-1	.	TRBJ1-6	TGCGCCAGCAGCCTGTACAGGGGGCATTCACCCCTCCACTTT	CASSLYRGHSPLHF
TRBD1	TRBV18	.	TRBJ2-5	TGTGCCAGCTCACCATTGAACAGGGGGCAGGCAGAGACCCAGTACTTC	CASSPLNRGQAETQYF
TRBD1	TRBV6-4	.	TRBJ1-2	TGTGCCAGCAGTGCCACAGGGGGTATTGGCTACACCTTC	CASSATGGIGYTF
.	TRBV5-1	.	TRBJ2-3	TGCGCCAGCAGCCCCATGTTTAGTTGGGCTAGCACAGATACGCAGTATTTT	CASSPMFSWASTDTQYF
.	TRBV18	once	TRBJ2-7	TGTGCCAGCTCACCACTGGGAGGCGACTCGAGCTCCTACGAGCAGTACTTC	CASSPLGGDSSSYEQYF
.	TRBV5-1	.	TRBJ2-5	TGCGCCAGCAGCCCCGGGACTCGCGCCCAAGAGACCCAGTACTTC	CASSPGTRAQETQYF
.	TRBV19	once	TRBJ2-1	TGTGCCAGTACCCGCAGGGCTTCTTCCTACAATGAGCAGTTCTTC	CASTRRASSYNEQFF
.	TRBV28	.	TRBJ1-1	TGTGCCAGCAGGACAGGCTCCACTGAAGCTTTCTTT	CASRTGSTEAFF
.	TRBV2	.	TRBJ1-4	TGTGCCAGCAGTGAAAGCAGGGGTGGCGAAAAACTGTTTTTT	CASSESRGGEKLFF
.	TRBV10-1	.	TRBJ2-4	TGCGCCAGCAGTGAGGGCTCCATTCAGTACTTC	CASSEGSIQYF
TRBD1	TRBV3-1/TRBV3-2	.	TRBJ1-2	TGTGCCAGCAGCCTACGGACAGGGCGAGACTATGGCTACACCTTC	CASSLRTGRDYGYTF
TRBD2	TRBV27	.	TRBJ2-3	TGTGCCAGCAGTACCCGCGGGGGGGCGATTTCAGATACGCAGTATTTT	CASSTRGGAISDTQYF
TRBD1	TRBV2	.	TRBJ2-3	TGTGCCAGCAGACGGGACAGGAGACACACAGATACGCAGTATTTT	CASRRDRRHTDTQYF
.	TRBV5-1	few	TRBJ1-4	TGCGCCAGCAGTCAGGAGGTTAATGAAAAACTGTTTTTT	CASSQEVNEKLFF
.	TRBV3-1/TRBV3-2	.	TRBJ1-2	TGTGCCAGCAGCCATCGGAGCTATGGCTACACCTTC	CASSHRSYGYTF
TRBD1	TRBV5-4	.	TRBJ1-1	TGTGCCAGCAGCTTGTGGCCAGGGGGCGGCACTGAAGCTTTCTTT	CASSLWPGGGTEAFF